Listed below are T cell receptor beta chains from one sample, sequenced in a study of T cell responses to AZD1222 COVID-19 vaccine. Data came from immunoSEQ multiplex PCR; TCRdb stores just in-frame clones and leaves some out. The sample lists 180,000 or so clones; 85% to 95% were seen once. The starting material was peripheral blood, obtained 28 days after the second AZD1222 dose. Every receptor here comes from an adult who received the AZD1222 COVID-19 vaccine. CDR3s include the opening cysteine and the closing phenylalanine or tryptophan. A D gene is named only where the DNA matches it firmly. Size values are once, few and many counts, or a class for expanded clones, and some rows have none.

len	v_gene	j_gene	d_gene	abundance	CDR3nt	CDR3aa
13	TRBV7-2	TRBJ2-1	-	-	TGTGCCAGCAGCCCCAACTCCTACAATGAGCAGTTCTTC	CASSPNSYNEQFF
13	TRBV27	TRBJ1-6	-	-	TGTGCCAGCGGCCGGGACGGTTATTCACCCCTCCACTTT	CASGRDGYSPLHF
13	TRBV19	TRBJ1-1	-	-	TGTGCCAGTTTTAGGGGTATGAACACTGAAGCTTTCTTT	CASFRGMNTEAFF
13	TRBV30	TRBJ1-5	-	-	TGTGCCTGGAGTGTAACTAGCAATCAGCCCCAGCATTTT	CAWSVTSNQPQHF
15	TRBV11-1	TRBJ2-1	TRBD2	-	TGTGCCAGCAGGAGAGCGGGGAGCTCCTACAATGAGCAGTTCTTC	CASRRAGSSYNEQFF
11	TRBV5-8	TRBJ1-1	-	-	TGTGCCAGCAGCTTGTATATGGAAGCTTTCTTT	CASSLYMEAFF
15	TRBV28	TRBJ1-5	-	-	TGTGCCAGCCGAACCCAACAGGGCGGCAATCAGCCCCAGCATTTT	CASRTQQGGNQPQHF
17	TRBV7-3	TRBJ2-1	TRBD2	-	TGTGCCAGCAGCTCCAGTTCGGGACTAGGCTCCTACAATGAGCAGTTCTTC	CASSSSSGLGSYNEQFF
14	TRBV7-8	TRBJ1-5	-	once	TGTGCCAGCAGCTTAGCCCACGAGGGGCAGCCCCAGCATTTT	CASSLAHEGQPQHF
15	TRBV28	TRBJ2-7	-	once	TGTGCCAGCAGTTTCCCCACCGACGGGACCTACGAGCAGTACTTC	CASSFPTDGTYEQYF
16	TRBV21-1	TRBJ1-4	-	-	TGTGCCAGCAGCAAGGGTAGGGAAAGAGGTAATGAAAAACTGTTTTTT	CASSKGRERGNEKLFF
20	TRBV19	TRBJ2-7	TRBD2	-	TGTGCCAGTAGTACCAGGGGGACTAGCGGGACAGGGAAAAGCTCCTACGAGCAGTACTTC	CASSTRGTSGTGKSSYEQYF
14	TRBV3-1/TRBV3-2	TRBJ2-5	-	-	TGTGCCAGCAGCCAAGAGGGAGCGGAAGAGACCCAGTACTTC	CASSQEGAEETQYF
11	TRBV30	TRBJ2-7	-	-	TGTGCCTGGGGGTCCACCTACGAGCAGTACTTC	CAWGSTYEQYF
15	TRBV5-4	TRBJ1-6	-	few	TGTGCCAGCAGCTTGGCCGGGGGGCTAGTTTCACCCCTCCACTTT	CASSLAGGLVSPLHF
14	TRBV7-3	TRBJ1-3	-	-	TGTGCCAGCAGCGCACAGAGCTCTGGAAACACCATATATTTT	CASSAQSSGNTIYF
16	TRBV7-2	TRBJ2-3	-	once	TGTGCCAGCAGCCCGCCCTACCGGGGCGGGACAGATACGCAGTATTTT	CASSPPYRGGTDTQYF
14	TRBV2	TRBJ1-2	-	once	TGTGCCAGCAGTCCTCGGGGGGGGAACTATGGCTACACCTTC	CASSPRGGNYGYTF
15	TRBV5-1	TRBJ2-1	-	-	TGCGCCAGCAGCTTGGGAGGGCTGGACTCCGAAGAGCAGTTCTTC	CASSLGGLDSEEQFF
15	TRBV7-8	TRBJ1-2	-	-	TGTGCCAGCAGCGGACGGGGAGGCCCCTATGGTGGCTACACCTTC	CASSGRGGPYGGYTF
14	TRBV19	TRBJ1-4	-	few	TGTGCCAGTAGTATTAGCGCAACTAATGAAAAACTGTTTTTT	CASSISATNEKLFF
11	TRBV18	TRBJ2-7	-	-	TGTGCCAGCTCACCCGACAGGTCACAGTACTTC	CASSPDRSQYF
15	TRBV18	TRBJ1-1	TRBD1	-	TGTGCCAGCTCACCACCGAGCAGGGGGGACACTGAAGCTTTCTTT	CASSPPSRGDTEAFF
15	TRBV28	TRBJ1-1	-	-	TGTGCCAGCAGTGGCCCCCAGGCAGGGCGCCGTGAAGCTTTCTTT	CASSGPQAGRREAFF
13	TRBV30	TRBJ1-1	-	-	TGTGCCTGGAGTTTCCAGGGTATCACTGAAGCTTTCTTT	CAWSFQGITEAFF
15	TRBV19	TRBJ2-2	-	once	TGTGCCAGTAGGAAACAGCCAGGGGCCACCGGGGAGCTGTTTTTT	CASRKQPGATGELFF
13	TRBV28	TRBJ1-1	TRBD1	-	TGTGCCAGCAAACCGACAGGGTGGACTGAAGCTTTCTTT	CASKPTGWTEAFF
15	TRBV19	TRBJ2-2	-	-	TGTGCCAGTACCCCAGGGGCGGGGGTCGCGGGGGAGCTGTTTTTT	CASTPGAGVAGELFF
11	TRBV6-6	TRBJ2-2	-	-	TGTGCCAGCGGATCCACCGGGGAGCTGTTTTTT	CASGSTGELFF
15	TRBV3-1/TRBV3-2	TRBJ1-2	-	-	TGTGCCAGCAGCCATCAGGGCGGCGGGACCCGGGGCTACACCTTC	CASSHQGGGTRGYTF
11	TRBV18	TRBJ1-1	-	-	TGTGCCAGCTCACCGGACACTGAAGCTTTCTTT	CASSPDTEAFF
14	TRBV18	TRBJ1-1	TRBD1	few	TGTGCCAGCTCACCAACAGGGGAAGGCACTGAAGCTTTCTTT	CASSPTGEGTEAFF
16	TRBV21-1	TRBJ1-3	-	-	TGTGCCAGCAGCAAAGCGGAAGGGTTGGGTGGAAACACCATATATTTT	CASSKAEGLGGNTIYF
15	TRBV5-6	TRBJ2-1	-	-	TGTGCCAGCAGCTATGGGACTGAAACTACGAATGAGCAGTTCTTC	CASSYGTETTNEQFF
14	TRBV19	TRBJ2-7	-	-	TGTGCCAGTAGTAGCCCGGGTTTCCCCTACGAGCAGTACTTC	CASSSPGFPYEQYF
13	TRBV10-3	TRBJ1-2	-	-	TGTGCCATCAGTGCTCCGGACAGCTATGGCTACACCTTC	CAISAPDSYGYTF
13	TRBV11-2	TRBJ2-3	TRBD2	-	TGTGCCAGCAGCTTAGCTCGTCTAGCGGGAGTGTATTTT	CASSLARLAGVYF
13	TRBV28	TRBJ1-5	-	-	TGTGCCAGCAGGTCCGAGGGATATCAGCCCCAGCATTTT	CASRSEGYQPQHF
13	TRBV6-5	TRBJ1-1	-	once	TGTGCCAGCAGCCGAACGGGGACCGGGGTAGCTTTCTTT	CASSRTGTGVAFF
20	TRBV7-2	TRBJ2-3	TRBD2	once	TGTGCCAGCAGCTTAGCCGGGTGGGGACTAGCGGGGGACCGCACAGATACGCAGTATTTT	CASSLAGWGLAGDRTDTQYF
16	TRBV3-1/TRBV3-2	TRBJ2-7	TRBD2	-	TGTGCCAGCAGCCAGGGTTCGGCGGGAGGAGCTCGAGAGCAGTACTTC	CASSQGSAGGAREQYF
16	TRBV27	TRBJ2-1	TRBD2	-	TGTGCCAGCAGTTTGCTAGCGGGTGAGGCCTACAATGAGCAGTTCTTC	CASSLLAGEAYNEQFF
16	TRBV19	TRBJ2-7	-	-	TGTGCCAGTAGTACGATATCTCTTCCAGGGACCTACGAGCAGTACTTC	CASSTISLPGTYEQYF
13	TRBV24-1	TRBJ2-1	-	-	TGTGCCACCAGCCAGGGGCTTTACAATGAGCAGTTCTTC	CATSQGLYNEQFF
18	TRBV4-1	TRBJ2-3	-	-	TGCGCCAGCAGCCAAGACGCCTCGAGTGGGGGGCTCACAGATACGCAGTATTTT	CASSQDASSGGLTDTQYF
13	TRBV5-1	TRBJ2-7	-	-	TGCGCCAGCAGCTTGGAACAAGCCTACGAGCAGTACTTC	CASSLEQAYEQYF
15	TRBV2	TRBJ1-1	TRBD1	-	TGTGCCAGCAGTGCCCGGGACAGGGGAAACACTGAAGCTTTCTTT	CASSARDRGNTEAFF
14	TRBV6-6	TRBJ2-1	-	-	TGTGCCAGCAGTGCTCGGACGGACTACAATGAGCAGTTCTTC	CASSARTDYNEQFF
16	TRBV18	TRBJ2-3	TRBD1	-	TGTGCCAGCTCACCTAGGACAGGCACTAGCACAGATACGCAGTATTTT	CASSPRTGTSTDTQYF
15	TRBV9	TRBJ2-5	TRBD2	-	TGTGCCAGCAGCGTAGGAGGCGGGAGGTATGAGACCCAGTACTTC	CASSVGGGRYETQYF
14	TRBV7-9	TRBJ1-1	TRBD1	-	TGTGCCAGCAGCTTTCAGGGGGCCGGCACTGAAGCTTTCTTT	CASSFQGAGTEAFF
15	TRBV30	TRBJ2-3	-	few	TGTGCCTGGAGTGTAGGGGGTCTAGACACAGATACGCAGTATTTT	CAWSVGGLDTDTQYF
14	TRBV11-2	TRBJ1-5	-	-	TGTGCCAGCAGCTTAGAAGGGTTTAATCAGCCCCAGCATTTT	CASSLEGFNQPQHF
15	TRBV14	TRBJ2-3	-	-	TGTGCCAGCAGCGCCGGAGGCGGATTCACAGATACGCAGTATTTT	CASSAGGGFTDTQYF
13	TRBV3-1/TRBV3-2	TRBJ2-1	-	-	TGTGCCAGCAGCCAAGATAGGGAAAGGGACACCCTCTTC	CASSQDRERDTLF
14	TRBV3-1/TRBV3-2	TRBJ1-5	TRBD1	-	TGTGCCAGCAGCCAGGGACAGGGTATTCAGCCCCAGCATTTT	CASSQGQGIQPQHF